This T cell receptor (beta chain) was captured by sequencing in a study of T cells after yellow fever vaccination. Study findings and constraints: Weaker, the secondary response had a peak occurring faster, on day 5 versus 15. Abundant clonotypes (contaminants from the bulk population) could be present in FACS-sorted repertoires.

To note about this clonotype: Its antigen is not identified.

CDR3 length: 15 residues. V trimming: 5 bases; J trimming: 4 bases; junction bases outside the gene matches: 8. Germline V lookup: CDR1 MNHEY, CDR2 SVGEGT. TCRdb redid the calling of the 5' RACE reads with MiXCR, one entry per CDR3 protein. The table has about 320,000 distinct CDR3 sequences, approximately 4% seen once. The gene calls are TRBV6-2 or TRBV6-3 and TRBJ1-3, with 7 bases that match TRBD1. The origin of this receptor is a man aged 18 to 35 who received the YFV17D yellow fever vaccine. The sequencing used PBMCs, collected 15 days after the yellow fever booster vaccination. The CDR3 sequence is CASSDIQGSGNTIYF. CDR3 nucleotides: TGTGCCAGCAGTGACATACAGGGGAGCGGAAACACCATATATTTT.